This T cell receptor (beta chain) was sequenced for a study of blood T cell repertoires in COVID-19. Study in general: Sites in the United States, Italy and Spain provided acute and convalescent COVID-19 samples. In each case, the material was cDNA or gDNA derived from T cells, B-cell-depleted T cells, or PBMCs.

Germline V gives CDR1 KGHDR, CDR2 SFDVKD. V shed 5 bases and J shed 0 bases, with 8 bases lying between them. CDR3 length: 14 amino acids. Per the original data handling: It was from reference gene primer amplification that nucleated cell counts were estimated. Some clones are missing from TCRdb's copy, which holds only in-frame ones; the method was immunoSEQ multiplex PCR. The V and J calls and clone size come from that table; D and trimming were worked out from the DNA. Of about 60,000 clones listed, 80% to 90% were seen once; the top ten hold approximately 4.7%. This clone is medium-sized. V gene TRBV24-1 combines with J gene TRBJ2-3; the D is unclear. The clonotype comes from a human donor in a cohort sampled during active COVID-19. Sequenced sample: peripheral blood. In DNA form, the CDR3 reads TGTGCCACCAGTGTGGGCCGGAGCACAGATACGCAGTATTTT. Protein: CATSVGRSTDTQYF.